Listed here are 8 T cell receptor beta chains from one sample, sequenced in a study of vaccination and CD4 T cells after COVID-19. The antigens for these receptors are not known. Sequence data for DNA of cultured CD4+ T cells were generated by the Oncomine TCR Beta short-read assay. Each CDR3 protein is one row after TCRdb ran MiXCR on the PCR reads. The sample records about 25,000 distinct CDR3 sequences, 28% being singletons. Time point defined: late sampling 161 to 241 days after vaccination in a few convalescent patients. Described treatment: roughly 11-day PBMC culture with coronavirus spike peptide pools or control peptides (ViraFEST assay). This sample comprised CD4+ T cells from blood, cultured in vitro, obtained about 7 months after SARS-CoV-2 vaccination. The receptors come from a human donor who had recovered from COVID-19.

V and J are TRBV20-1 and TRBJ2-3; possible D gene TRBD1, 5 bases. The V end was cut by 7 bases, the J end by 2 bases, with 13 bases between. This CDR3 is built from 13 residues. Germline V gene data show CDR1 as DFQATT and CDR2 as SNEGSKA (reference sequence). The CDR3 bases are TGCAGTGGACTGGACACCACCACAGATACGCAGTATTTT. Residues: CSGLDTTTDTQYF.

This rearrangement joins TRBV2 to TRBJ2-5, with a possible D match to TRBD1 (6 bases). The germline V gene has CDR1 SNHLY and CDR2 FYNNEI. This CDR3 region has 13 residues. The germline V and J ends were trimmed by 5 bases and 4 bases, with 11 bases remaining between them. The CDR3 reads CASSTDSRETQYF. CDR3 DNA: TGTGCCAGCAGTACGGACAGCAGAGAGACCCAGTACTTC.

This clonotype came up a few times. The chain links TRBV7-9 to TRBJ2-1; D tentatively fits TRBD1 or TRBD2 (5 bases each). CDR1 and CDR2 from the germline V gene are SEHNR and FQNEAQ (reference sequence). This CDR3 has 19 amino acids. The V end lost 5 bases, the J end lost 7 bases, and 30 bases lay between the germline ends. CDR3 residues: CASSPQEIWVPSWLNEQFF. The CDR3 region has the DNA TGTGCCAGCAGCCCACAGGAAATTTGGGTTCCTAGCTGGTTGAATGAGCAGTTCTTC.

By share, this clonotype counts as medium-sized. The V gene is TRBV6-1, the J gene TRBJ2-7; 8 nucleotides agree with TRBD2. J lost 4 bases, V lost 7 bases, and 6 bases had no gene match. Per germline, CDR1 MNHNS and CDR2 SASEGT. The CDR3 loop spans 13 amino acids. This CDR3 is CASTAGGLYEQYF. DNA of the CDR3: TGTGCCAGCACTGCGGGGGGCCTGTACGAGCAGTACTTC.

Judged by abundance, this clonotype is medium-sized (0.01 to 0.1%). The genes are TRBV20-1 and TRBJ2-3, with unresolved D. Germline V CDR1 and CDR2: DFQATT, SNEGSKA (reference sequence). V lost 3 bases and J 0 bases, leaving 10 bases between the germline ends. The CDR3 runs 14 residues. The CDR3 loop reads CSASLTASTDTQYF. The CDR3 coding sequence is TGCAGTGCTAGCTTAACCGCTAGCACAGATACGCAGTATTTT.

This clonotype has just a few counts. The genes are TRBV27 and TRBJ2-2, with 8 nucleotides matching TRBD1. With 6 bases clipped from V and 4 bases from J, the junction kept 4 bases outside the gene matches. The CDR3 consists of 14 residues. From germline, CDR1 is MNHEY and CDR2 SMNVEV (reference sequence). CDR3 bases: TGTGCCAGCAGCTGGGACAGGAGCACCGGGGAGCTGTTTTTT. Its protein is CASSWDRSTGELFF.

This clonotype was seen only a few times. The chain uses TRBV7-2 and TRBJ2-5; 11 bases are a match to TRBD2. Germline V gene sequence: CDR1 SGHTA, CDR2 FQGNSA. The V segment lost 1 base and the J segment 1 base; nucleotides outside the gene matches: 2. CDR3 length: 16 residues. The CDR3, as DNA: TGTGCCAGCAGCTTAGGGACTAGCGGGTTCCAAGAGACCCAGTACTTC. This codes for CASSLGTSGFQETQYF.

The chain carries TRBV4-1 and TRBJ2-7; D ambiguous. Trimming removed 5 bases from V and 3 bases from J, with 20 bases in between. This CDR3 contains 16 residues. Per the germline V gene, CDR1 is MGHRA and CDR2 is YSYEKL. The CDR3 here is CASSVLPPGVLYEQYF. Here the CDR3 DNA reads TGCGCCAGCAGCGTACTCCCCCCCGGAGTCCTCTACGAGCAGTACTTC.